This TCR beta chain was documented in a study of siplizumab effects on memory and regulatory T cells. Worth noting for this clone: Its specificity is unknown.

Broader study findings: The naive T cell population seemed more diverse than memory cells and seemed a major contributor to the alloresponse. Controls had approximately 27% Treg-derived mappable alloreactive CD4+ clones on average, versus less than 70% with siplizumab.

For every sample, around 9.6 x 10^4 TCR templates were assayed. Libraries were prepared by immunoSEQ multiplex PCR; TCRdb keeps only in-frame clonotypes and omits some of them. The sample includes some 46,000 clones, 93% of them seen just once. Material for sequencing was CD8+ T cells sorted from blood. The TCR was taken from a human donor in good health.

The CDR3 loop reads CASSLGLAGLSAETQYF. CDR3 in DNA: TGCGCCAGCAGCTTGGGGTTAGCGGGATTATCGGCAGAGACCCAGTACTTC. V is TRBV5-1 and J is TRBJ2-5; 8 bases agree with TRBD2. The V gene's germline CDR1 is SGHRS and CDR2 YFSETQ. V was pared by 0 bases and J by 4 bases, with 11 bases of the junction left unmatched. This CDR3 has 17 amino acids. The complete variable domain, with remaining parts taken from reference TRBV5-1 and TRBJ2-5, reads KAGVTQTPRYLIKTRGQQVTLSCSPISGHRSVSWYQQTPGQGLQFLFEYFSETQRNKGNFPGRFSGRQFSNSRSEMNVSTLELGDSALYLCASSLGLAGLSAETQYFGPGTRLLVL.